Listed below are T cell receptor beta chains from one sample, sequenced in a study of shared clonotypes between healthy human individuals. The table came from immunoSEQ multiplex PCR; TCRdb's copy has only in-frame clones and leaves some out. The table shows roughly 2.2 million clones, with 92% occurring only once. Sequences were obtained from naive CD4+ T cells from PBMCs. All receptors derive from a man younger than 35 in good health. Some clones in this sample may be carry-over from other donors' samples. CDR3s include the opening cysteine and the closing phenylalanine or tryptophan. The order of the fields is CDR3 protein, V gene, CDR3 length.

cdr3_aa: CASRVGTSGSSATDTQYF
v_call: TRBV5-1
cdr3_length: 18

cdr3_aa: CASSPLGASGLRGQYF
v_call: TRBV18
cdr3_length: 16

cdr3_aa: CASSLELLAGVLYF
v_call: TRBV11-2
cdr3_length: 14

cdr3_aa: CASSSPRSYEQYF
v_call: TRBV7-9
cdr3_length: 13

cdr3_aa: CASSLNRGGTGELFF
v_call: TRBV7-3
cdr3_length: 15

cdr3_aa: CASGGEQSYNEQFF
v_call: TRBV5-1
cdr3_length: 14

cdr3_aa: CASSFDRGIQETQYF
v_call: TRBV5-1
cdr3_length: 15

cdr3_aa: CASSLAGQGTEAFF
v_call: TRBV7-8
cdr3_length: 14

cdr3_aa: CAISDGRGLAGDNEQFF
v_call: TRBV10-3
cdr3_length: 17

cdr3_aa: CASRAGPGSEKLFF
v_call: TRBV28
cdr3_length: 14

cdr3_aa: CASSFPLYGEQFF
v_call: TRBV19
cdr3_length: 13

cdr3_aa: CASSVVPSAIQTQYF
v_call: TRBV9
cdr3_length: 15

cdr3_aa: CASTPGQGAFTEAFF
v_call: TRBV18
cdr3_length: 15

cdr3_aa: CASSPNGAKSYNEQFF
v_call: TRBV18
cdr3_length: 16

cdr3_aa: CASSTSTGGWPEAFF
v_call: TRBV6-5
cdr3_length: 15

cdr3_aa: CAWNLGGRYGYTF
v_call: TRBV30
cdr3_length: 13

cdr3_aa: CASSGPITGAAFF
v_call: TRBV9
cdr3_length: 13

cdr3_aa: CASSEEGRGAEKLFF
v_call: TRBV10-1
cdr3_length: 15

cdr3_aa: CATSRAEETQYF
v_call: TRBV15
cdr3_length: 12

cdr3_aa: CAWSWTGWTEAFF
v_call: TRBV30
cdr3_length: 13

cdr3_aa: CASSHGGDTQYF
v_call: TRBV11-2
cdr3_length: 12

cdr3_aa: CASSSLAGGGYNEQFF
v_call: TRBV27
cdr3_length: 16

cdr3_aa: CSVAISLAKSYEQYF
v_call: TRBV29-1
cdr3_length: 15

cdr3_aa: CASSLGAMYGYTF
v_call: TRBV5-1
cdr3_length: 13

cdr3_aa: CASSYVPPALQFF
v_call: TRBV7-2
cdr3_length: 13

cdr3_aa: CASRPDSTGELFF
v_call: TRBV2
cdr3_length: 13

cdr3_aa: CASSERGGTHQPQHF
v_call: TRBV4-2
cdr3_length: 15

cdr3_aa: CASSKGRGGNQPQHF
v_call: TRBV19
cdr3_length: 15

cdr3_aa: CASSASGSGTDTQYF
v_call: TRBV5-1
cdr3_length: 15

cdr3_aa: CASSLWAGSADTIYF
v_call: TRBV7-2
cdr3_length: 15

cdr3_aa: CAIGGQREAFF
v_call: TRBV10-3
cdr3_length: 11

cdr3_aa: CASSELLGAYTDEQYF
v_call: TRBV6-1
cdr3_length: 16

cdr3_aa: CAISFGTGGAYGYTF
v_call: TRBV10-3
cdr3_length: 15

cdr3_aa: CASSVSYGHVDTQYF
v_call: TRBV9
cdr3_length: 15

cdr3_aa: CASSPWGSGSNQPQHF
v_call: TRBV7-2
cdr3_length: 16

cdr3_aa: CASSDKQWGGVREAFF
v_call: TRBV6-1
cdr3_length: 16

cdr3_aa: CASSPTSGRPYEQYF
v_call: TRBV11-2
cdr3_length: 15

cdr3_aa: CARPRGRPEIYGYTF
v_call: TRBV19
cdr3_length: 15

cdr3_aa: CASSESIWGGGGFYEQYF
v_call: TRBV7-9
cdr3_length: 18

cdr3_aa: CASSQDDSPTF
v_call: TRBV9
cdr3_length: 11

cdr3_aa: CASSSSMDNEQFF
v_call: TRBV5-1
cdr3_length: 13

cdr3_aa: CARSEIKLESLPMSSYNEQFF
v_call: TRBV5-3
cdr3_length: 21

cdr3_aa: CASSKRAGGETQYF
v_call: TRBV27
cdr3_length: 14

cdr3_aa: CASSSGPGITEAFF
v_call: TRBV6-5
cdr3_length: 14